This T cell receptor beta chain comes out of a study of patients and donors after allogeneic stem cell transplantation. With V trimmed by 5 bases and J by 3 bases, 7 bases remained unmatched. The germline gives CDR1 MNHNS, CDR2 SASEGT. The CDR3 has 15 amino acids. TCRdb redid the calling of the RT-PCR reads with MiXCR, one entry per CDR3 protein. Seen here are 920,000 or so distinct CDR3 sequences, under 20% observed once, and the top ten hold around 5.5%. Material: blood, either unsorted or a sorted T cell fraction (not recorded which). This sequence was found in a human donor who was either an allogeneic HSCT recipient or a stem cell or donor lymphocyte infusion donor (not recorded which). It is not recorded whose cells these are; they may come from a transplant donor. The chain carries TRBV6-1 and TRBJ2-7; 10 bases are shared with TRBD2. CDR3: CASSRGLADYYEQYF. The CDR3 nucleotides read TGTGCCAGCAGTCGAGGACTAGCGGATTACTACGAGCAGTACTTC.